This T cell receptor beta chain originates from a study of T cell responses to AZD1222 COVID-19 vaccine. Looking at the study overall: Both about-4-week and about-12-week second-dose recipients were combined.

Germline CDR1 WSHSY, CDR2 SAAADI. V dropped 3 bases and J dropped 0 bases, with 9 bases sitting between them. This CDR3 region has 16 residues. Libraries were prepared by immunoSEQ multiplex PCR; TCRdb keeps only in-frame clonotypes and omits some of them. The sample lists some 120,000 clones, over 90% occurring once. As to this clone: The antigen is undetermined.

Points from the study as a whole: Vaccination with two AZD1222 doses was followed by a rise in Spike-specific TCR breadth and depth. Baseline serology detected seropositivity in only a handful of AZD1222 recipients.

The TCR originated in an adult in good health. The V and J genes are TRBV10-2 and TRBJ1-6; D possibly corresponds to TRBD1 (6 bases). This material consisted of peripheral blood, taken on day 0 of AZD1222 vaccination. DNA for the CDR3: TGCGCCAGCAGTGAAGGGGGAGGCTCCTATAATTCACCCCTCCACTTT. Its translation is CASSEGGGSYNSPLHF.